The 17 T cell receptor beta chains given below trace back to one sample, sequenced in a study of blood T cell repertoires in COVID-19. TCRdb's copy holds only in-frame clones and misses some; the assay was immunoSEQ multiplex PCR. This table holds 120,000 to 150,000 clones, 85% to 90% found once. Sequenced input: peripheral blood. The receptor source for this set is a woman older than 75 with acute or convalescent COVID-19.

The J gene is TRBJ1-2, the V gene TRBV6-2 or TRBV6-3, with D hard to call. Germline CDR1 and CDR2: MNHEY and SVGEGT. This CDR3 has 15 residues. The germline V and J ends were trimmed by 2 bases and 4 bases, with 14 bases remaining between them. CDR3 region: CASSYGRSRGYGYTF. DNA for the CDR3: TGTGCCAGCAGTTACGGCCGGTCCCGCGGCTATGGCTACACCTTC.

V usage is TRBV18 and J usage is TRBJ2-3; 12 bases map to TRBD2. J gave up 2 bases and V 2 bases, and 5 bases lay outside the gene matches. From germline, CDR1 is KGHSH and CDR2 LQKENI. This CDR3 has 17 residues. Here the CDR3 DNA reads TGTGCCAGCTCACCAACCCCTAGCGGGGGGGCCACAGATACGCAGTATTTT. This encodes CASSPTPSGGATDTQYF.

V gene TRBV7-3 combines with J gene TRBJ1-1, with D maybe TRBD1 (5 bases). Trimming removed 8 bases from V and 1 base from J, with 14 bases in between. Germline CDR1 SGHTA, CDR2 FQGTGA. This CDR3 has 14 residues. CDR3 DNA: TGTGCCAGCGCCCTAGGGGTGTCGAACACTGAAGCTTTCTTT. It is translated as CASALGVSNTEAFF.

A single count supports this clone. The V call is TRBV9, the J call TRBJ2-3, with TRBD2 matching over 11 bases. Germline V gene lookup returns CDR1 SGDLS and CDR2 YYNGEE. The CDR3 sequence is 15 residues long. V was clipped by 6 bases and J by 0 bases; unmatched bases: 3. The CDR3 sequence: CASTRTSGSTDTQYF. The CDR3 bases are TGTGCCAGCACCCGGACTAGCGGGAGCACAGATACGCAGTATTTT.

This clone appeared once. The chain has TRBV6-5 and TRBJ1-2; D perhaps matches TRBD1 (5 bases). This CDR3 has 13 amino acids. V gave up 2 bases and J gave up 4 bases, with 8 bases separating them. Germline CDR1 reads MNHEY; CDR2 reads SVGAGI. In DNA form, the CDR3 reads TGTGCCAGCAGTTACCCAGGGTCCTATGGCTACACCTTC. It encodes CASSYPGSYGYTF.

The chain combines TRBV12-3 or TRBV12-4 with TRBJ2-4; 9 bases are shared with TRBD2. The length of the CDR3 is 13 residues. Germline trimming cut 5 bases from V and 5 bases from J; bases unmatched to any gene: 1. CDR3 amino acids: CASSRTSENIQYF. The CDR3 DNA reads TGTGCCAGCAGTAGGACTAGCGAAAACATTCAGTACTTC.

This clone was seen a handful of times. The chain carries TRBV6-5 and TRBJ2-7; 9 bases agree with TRBD1. V dropped 1 base and J dropped 5; count of bases not matched to a gene: 6. Germline loops: CDR1 MNHEY, CDR2 SVGAGI. The CDR3 is 15 amino acids. The CDR3 DNA sequence: TGTGCCAGCAGTTACTTACCGGGACAGGGCGACGAGCAGTACTTC. This encodes CASSYLPGQGDEQYF.

This sequence joins TRBV19 and TRBJ2-7, with TRBD1 matching over 9 bases. Germline CDR1 is LNHDA and CDR2 is SQIVND (reference sequence). CDR3 size: 13 residues. The trim removed 6 bases at V and 7 bases at J, leaving 7 bases unmatched. CDR3 loop: CASRAGQGGEQYF. CDR3 DNA: TGTGCCAGTAGGGCGGGACAGGGAGGAGAGCAGTACTTC.

This chain links TRBV7-9 with TRBJ1-3; maybe TRBD1 (5 bases). Germline values: CDR1 SEHNR, CDR2 FQNEAQ (reference sequence). The germline V and J ends were trimmed by 3 bases and 1 base, with 16 bases remaining between them. The CDR3 is made up of 17 amino acids. CDR3 amino acids: CASSFPGLGASGNTIYF. The DNA for the CDR3 is TGTGCCAGCAGCTTCCCGGGACTCGGGGCGTCTGGAAACACCATATATTTT.

The J gene is TRBJ2-3, the V gene TRBV30; the D is unclear. V lost 0 bases, J lost 6 bases, and 7 bases lay in between. CDR1 and CDR2 from the germline V gene are GTSNPN and SVGIG (reference sequence). The CDR3 is made up of 12 amino acids. CDR3 sequence (DNA): TGTGCCTGGAGTGTTGGAGTGGATACGCAGTATTTT. This gives the protein CAWSVGVDTQYF.

This chain joins TRBV12-5 and TRBJ1-1, with D unclear. Per germline, CDR1 LGHNT and CDR2 FRNRAP. This CDR3 is 13 amino acids long. V lost 1 base and J lost 1, with 4 bases in between. Here the CDR3 DNA reads TGTGCTAGTGGTTTGGACTCGAACACTGAAGCTTTCTTT. Protein: CASGLDSNTEAFF.

J is TRBJ1-2 and V is TRBV4-2; D unresolved. The germline V gene encodes CDR1 LGHNA and CDR2 YNFKEQ. The CDR3 runs to 13 residues. The V gene lost 0 bases and the J gene lost 5 bases, with 7 bases spanning the gap. CDR3 DNA: TGTGCCAGCAGCCAAGACGGTCTTTATGGCTACACCTTC. Translated: CASSQDGLYGYTF.

The rearrangement links TRBV2 to TRBJ2-1, with D maybe TRBD2 (5 bases). The CDR3 is 15 residues long. Between the trimmed V and J ends, which lost 6 bases and 0 bases, there was a span of 12 bases. The germline V gene encodes CDR1 SNHLY and CDR2 FYNNEI. The CDR3 reads CASRAPGSSYNEQFF. CDR3 nucleotides: TGTGCCAGCAGAGCCCCGGGGAGCTCCTACAATGAGCAGTTCTTC.

The V call is TRBV28, the J call TRBJ2-5, with 9 bases matching TRBD2. The length of the CDR3 is 14 residues. The germline V gene has CDR1 MDHEN and CDR2 SYDVKM. V lost 6 bases, J lost 6 bases, and 8 bases stayed unmatched. CDR3 in amino acids: CASSLSGGQKTQYF. The CDR3 coding sequence is TGTGCCAGCAGCCTTAGCGGGGGCCAGAAGACCCAGTACTTC.

CDR3 DNA: TGTGCCAGCAGCTCCCCTGACAGAGCAGATACGCAGTATTTT. Protein: CASSSPDRADTQYF. The genes are TRBV7-6 and TRBJ2-3; D perhaps matches TRBD1 (5 bases). The germline V gene encodes CDR1 SGHVS and CDR2 FNYEAQ. V was clipped by 4 bases and J by 4 bases, with 12 bases between them. CDR3 length: 14 amino acids.

V gene TRBV19 combines with J gene TRBJ1-1; 9 positions agree with TRBD1. CDR3 length: 15 residues. Germline V CDR1 and CDR2: LNHDA, SQIVND (reference sequence). V shed 5 bases, J shed 4 bases, and the junction held 8 bases outside the gene matches. The CDR3 is CASSWGTGTGTEAFF. The CDR3 coding sequence is TGTGCCAGTAGTTGGGGGACAGGGACGGGCACTGAAGCTTTCTTT.

Comments on this clone: A read error may produce the germline difference seen at one junction end. The chain links TRBV18 to TRBJ2-5, with D hard to call. The germline gives CDR1 KGHSH, CDR2 LQKENI. This CDR3 region has 13 residues. The CDR3 DNA reads as TGTGCCAGCTCAATACTCGAACAAGAGGCCCAGTACTTC. Its translation: CASSILEQEAQYF.